This T cell receptor beta chain was obtained from a study of response to subunit inactivated influenza vaccine. Notes on the study in general: It was suggested by the authors that few new T cells are recruited by each seasonal influenza vaccination.

TCRdb redid the calling of the RT-PCR reads with MiXCR, one entry per CDR3 protein. Among hundreds of thousands of distinct CDR3 sequences listed, 6% to 9% were seen once. Germline assignment: CDR1 MNHEY and CDR2 SVGEGT. The CDR3 extends over 17 amino acids. Unmatched junction bases numbered 11, after V lost 5 bases and J lost 3 bases. On this clonotype itself: Its cognate antigen is unknown.

The sequence came from a man between 50 and 75 years old who received an inactivated influenza vaccine. The V gene is TRBV6-2 or TRBV6-3, the J gene TRBJ2-3, with TRBD1 matching 10 bases. Sequenced here: PBMCs from blood, sampled roughly 24 months after vaccination. CDR3 residues: CASSKSRDRGGTDTQYF. The CDR3 DNA is TGTGCCAGCAGTAAATCCCGGGACAGGGGTGGGACAGATACGCAGTATTTT.